The 8 T cell receptor beta chains listed next were all sequenced from one sample in a study of T cell changes during pregnancy in multiple sclerosis. Only in-frame clones appear in the TCRdb table, and some are missing; sequencing was by immunoSEQ multiplex PCR. The table lists about 68,000 clones, roughly nine tenths of them singletons, with 1.5% in the top ten. The source was peripheral blood, collected in the third trimester of pregnancy. The receptor source for this set is a female donor with multiple sclerosis, enrolled in a pregnancy study.

CDR3 loop: CASSFNRGAYEQYF. In DNA, the CDR3 is TGTGCCAGCAGCTTCAACAGGGGTGCCTACGAGCAGTACTTC. The J gene is TRBJ2-7, the V gene TRBV7-8, with 7 bases identical to TRBD1. The trim removed 3 bases at V and 2 bases at J, leaving 4 bases unmatched. Germline loops: CDR1 SGHVS, CDR2 FQNEAQ. This CDR3 contains 14 residues.

This sequence joins TRBV4-3 and TRBJ1-2; D is perhaps TRBD1 (5 bases). CDR3 length equals 20 residues. V was clipped by 1 base and J by 5 bases, with 29 bases between them. Germline CDR1 and CDR2: LGHNA and YSLEER. CDR3 nucleotides: TGCGCCAGCAGCCAAGTTAGGACATTCAGGTCGAGGCTGCTACCTTATGGCTACACCTTC. Translation gives CASSQVRTFRSRLLPYGYTF.

The chain is built from TRBV13 and TRBJ1-2; 11 bases align to TRBD1. Looked up from germline, CDR1 is PRHDT and CDR2 is FYEKMQ (reference sequence). V shed 2 bases, J shed 4 bases, and the junction held 3 bases outside the gene matches. This CDR3 region has 15 residues. The CDR3 sequence: CASSLLGTGGYGYTF. CDR3 DNA: TGTGCCAGCAGCTTATTGGGGACAGGGGGCTATGGCTACACCTTC.

In its sample, this clone was seen a few times. This chain connects TRBV19 to TRBJ1-5; tentatively, D is TRBD1 (6 bases). Germline V gene sequence: CDR1 LNHDA, CDR2 SQIVND (reference sequence). The length of the CDR3 is 15 residues. V lost 5 bases, J lost 4 bases, and 15 bases lay in between. CDR3 in amino acids: CASSEDSADNQPQHF. CDR3 nucleotide sequence: TGTGCCAGTAGTGAGGACAGTGCCGATAATCAGCCCCAGCATTTT. The full variable domain, its missing parts supplied by reference TRBV19 and TRBJ1-5, is DGGITQSPKYLFRKEGQNVTLSCEQNLNHDAMYWYRQDPGQGLRLIYYSQIVNDFQKGDIAEGYSVSREKKESFPLTVTSAQKNPTAFYLCASSEDSADNQPQHFGDGTRLSIL.

The chain links TRBV30 to TRBJ1-1, with TRBD1 as a possible D gene (5 bases). Germline loops: CDR1 GTSNPN, CDR2 SVGIG (reference sequence). The CDR3 consists of 13 residues. V was shortened by 0 bases and J by 3 bases, with 8 bases between the two germline ends. For the CDR3, the DNA is TGTGCCTGGAGTGTATCAGGGCACACTGAAGCTTTCTTT. Protein: CAWSVSGHTEAFF.

The chain has TRBV30 and TRBJ1-2; D is unresolved. Germline values: CDR1 GTSNPN, CDR2 SVGIG (reference sequence). This CDR3 is 12 amino acids long. V was clipped by 5 bases and J by 1 base, with 8 bases between them. CDR3 amino acids: CAWAPVNYGYTF. For the CDR3, the DNA is TGTGCCTGGGCCCCGGTTAACTATGGCTACACCTTC.

The J gene is TRBJ1-4, the V gene TRBV28; 8 positions agree with TRBD1. V was pared by 4 bases and J by 2 bases, with 3 bases of the junction left unmatched. Germline V gene lookup returns CDR1 MDHEN and CDR2 SYDVKM. The CDR3 spans 15 residues. The CDR3 DNA reads as TGTGCCAGCAGTTCGACAGGGGAGACTAATGAAAAACTGTTTTTT. Encoded protein: CASSSTGETNEKLFF.

This chain uses TRBV12-5 with TRBJ1-2, with TRBD1 as a possible D gene (6 bases). Trimming took 4 bases from V and 3 from J, leaving 30 bases between them. Germline CDR1 reads LGHNT; CDR2 reads FRNRAP. The CDR3 extends over 20 amino acids. The CDR3 bases are TGTGCTAGTGGTTCCCACCGGCGGGGGGGCATGACCCTGAAGGACTATGGCTACACCTTC. As protein: CASGSHRRGGMTLKDYGYTF.